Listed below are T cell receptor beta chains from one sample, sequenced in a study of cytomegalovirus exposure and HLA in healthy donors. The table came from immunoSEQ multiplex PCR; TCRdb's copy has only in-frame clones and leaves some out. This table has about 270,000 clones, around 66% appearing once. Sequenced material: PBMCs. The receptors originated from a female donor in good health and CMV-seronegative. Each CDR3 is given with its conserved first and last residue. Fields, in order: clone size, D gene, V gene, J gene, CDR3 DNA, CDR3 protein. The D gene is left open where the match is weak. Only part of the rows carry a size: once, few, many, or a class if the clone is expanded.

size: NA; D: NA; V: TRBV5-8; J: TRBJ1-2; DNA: TGTGCCAGCAGTCCTGAGGGTGCCTTTAACTATGGCTACACCTTC; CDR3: CASSPEGAFNYGYTF
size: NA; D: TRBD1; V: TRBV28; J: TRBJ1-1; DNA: TGTGCCAGCAGTTTATCCAGGGGGTTGAGGACTGAAGCTTTCTTT; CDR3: CASSLSRGLRTEAFF
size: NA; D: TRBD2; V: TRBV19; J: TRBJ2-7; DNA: TGTGCCAGTAGTATGGAGGCTAGCGGATCCTACGAGCAGTACTTC; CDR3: CASSMEASGSYEQYF
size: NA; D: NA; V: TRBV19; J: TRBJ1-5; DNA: TGTGCCAGTAGTATAATGGCCAAGAATCAGCCCCAGCATTTT; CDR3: CASSIMAKNQPQHF
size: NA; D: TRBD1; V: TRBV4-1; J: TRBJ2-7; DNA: TGCGCCAGCAGCCCGGGACAGGACTTCGAGCAGTACTTC; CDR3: CASSPGQDFEQYF
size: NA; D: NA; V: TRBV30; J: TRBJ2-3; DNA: TGTGCCTGGAGTGTACGAGCAGGGGTCGTTCAGTATTTT; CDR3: CAWSVRAGVVQYF
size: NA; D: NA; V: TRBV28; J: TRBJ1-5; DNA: TGTGCCAGCAGTTTCGGAAGGAGGGGTGGGAATCAGCCCCAGCATTTT; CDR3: CASSFGRRGGNQPQHF
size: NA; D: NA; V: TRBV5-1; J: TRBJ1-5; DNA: TGCGCCAGCAGCACGGACGGAGGCCATCAGCCCCAGCATTTT; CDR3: CASSTDGGHQPQHF
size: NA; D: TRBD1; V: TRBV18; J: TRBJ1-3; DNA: TGTGCCAGCTCACCACGGACAGGGGCCAACTCTGGAAACACCATATATTTT; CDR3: CASSPRTGANSGNTIYF
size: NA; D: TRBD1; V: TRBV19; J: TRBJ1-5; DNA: TGTGCCAGTAGTTACCATCGGGACAGATACTCTAGCAATCAGCCCCAGCATTTT; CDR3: CASSYHRDRYSSNQPQHF
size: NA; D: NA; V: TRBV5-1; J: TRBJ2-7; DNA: TGCGCCAGCAGCAGGGGCCTAACCTACGAGCAGTACTTC; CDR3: CASSRGLTYEQYF
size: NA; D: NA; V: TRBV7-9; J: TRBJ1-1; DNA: TGTTCCAGCCCCCCGGGGGAGCTCCTGAACACTGAAGCTTTCTTT; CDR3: CSSPPGELLNTEAFF
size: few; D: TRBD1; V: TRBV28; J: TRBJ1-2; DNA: TGTGCCAGCAGTTTGCTAATGGGACAGGTCGGAGACTATGGCTACACCTTC; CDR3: CASSLLMGQVGDYGYTF
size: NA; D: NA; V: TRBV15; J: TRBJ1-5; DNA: TGTGCCACCAGCAGAGATCGTTCAGGGAATCAGCCCCAGCATTTT; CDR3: CATSRDRSGNQPQHF
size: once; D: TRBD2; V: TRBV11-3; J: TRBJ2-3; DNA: TGTGCCAGCAGCTCCAAGCAAGCGGGAGGGCCAAGAGATACGCAGTATTTT; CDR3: CASSSKQAGGPRDTQYF
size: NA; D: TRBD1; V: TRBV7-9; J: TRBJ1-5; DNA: TGTGCCAGCAGCTTAGGGGACAGGGAGCATCAGCCCCAGCATTTT; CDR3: CASSLGDREHQPQHF
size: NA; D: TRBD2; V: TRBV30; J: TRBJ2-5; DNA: TGTGCCTGGAGAGCGGGGAGAGGGCAAGAGACCCAGTACTTC; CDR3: CAWRAGRGQETQYF
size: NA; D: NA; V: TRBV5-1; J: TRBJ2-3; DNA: TGCGCCAGCAGCTTGTTCAGGGGCCCAGATACGCAGTATTTT; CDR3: CASSLFRGPDTQYF